This is a list of T cell receptor beta chains from one sample in a study of early T cells in non-severe SARS-CoV-2 infection. TCRdb re-derived calls from the 5' RACE reads in MiXCR, one entry per CDR3 protein. Here the sample spans tens of thousands of distinct CDR3 sequences, less than 15% being singletons. Sequencing was performed on whole blood. All receptors come from an adult who was a healthcare worker with PCR-confirmed SARS-CoV-2 infection or an uninfected control (not recorded which). Each CDR3 is given with its conserved first and last residue. The D gene is left open where the match is weak. Expanded clones are given a class, and other clones once, few, many or no size at all.

v_call: TRBV12-3/TRBV12-4; clone_size: NA; j_call: TRBJ1-6; d_call: NA; cdr3_nt: TGTGCCAGCAGGCTGAACCCTAATTCACCCCTCCACTTT; cdr3_aa: CASRLNPNSPLHF
v_call: TRBV24-1; clone_size: many; j_call: TRBJ2-7; d_call: TRBD2; cdr3_nt: TGTGCCACCAGTGAAACGGGGGGTGGGGCCGGTGCCTACGAGCAGTACTTC; cdr3_aa: CATSETGGGAGAYEQYF
v_call: TRBV5-1; clone_size: NA; j_call: TRBJ2-3; d_call: NA; cdr3_nt: TGCGCCAGCAGCTTGTCCGTACACACAGATACGCAGTATTTT; cdr3_aa: CASSLSVHTDTQYF
v_call: TRBV4-1; clone_size: NA; j_call: TRBJ1-5; d_call: NA; cdr3_nt: TGCGCCAGCAGCCAAGAAGGGGGAATGAGCAATCAGCCCCAGCATTTT; cdr3_aa: CASSQEGGMSNQPQHF
v_call: TRBV7-8; clone_size: NA; j_call: TRBJ2-6; d_call: NA; cdr3_nt: TGTGCCAGCAGCTTTGTCAGGGCTTCTGGGGCCAACGTCCTGACTTTC; cdr3_aa: CASSFVRASGANVLTF
v_call: TRBV6-5; clone_size: many; j_call: TRBJ2-1; d_call: NA; cdr3_nt: TGTGCCAGCAGGACCGTCATAGGAGCGAGTAGGGGCAATGAGCAGTTCTTC; cdr3_aa: CASRTVIGASRGNEQFF
v_call: TRBV4-1; clone_size: NA; j_call: TRBJ2-3; d_call: TRBD2; cdr3_nt: TGCGCCAGCAGCCAAGGAGCGGCGGGAGGCCTCACAGATACGCAGTATTTT; cdr3_aa: CASSQGAAGGLTDTQYF
v_call: TRBV3-1; clone_size: NA; j_call: TRBJ2-1; d_call: TRBD2; cdr3_nt: TGTGCCAGCAGCCAAGGGACTAGGTCCTACAATGAGCAGTTCTTC; cdr3_aa: CASSQGTRSYNEQFF
v_call: TRBV5-4; clone_size: NA; j_call: TRBJ2-3; d_call: NA; cdr3_nt: TGTGCCAGCAGCTTGGGATCAGGGACCACAAGGACGCAGTATTTT; cdr3_aa: CASSLGSGTTRTQYF
v_call: TRBV7-7; clone_size: NA; j_call: TRBJ2-1; d_call: NA; cdr3_nt: TGTGCTAGCAGCTCGGGGCCAGGGGGGAATGAGCAGTTCTTC; cdr3_aa: CASSSGPGGNEQFF
v_call: TRBV6-1; clone_size: few; j_call: TRBJ2-6; d_call: NA; cdr3_nt: TGTGCCAGCAAGGGGGGAGGGACAGACTCTGGGGCCAACGTCCTGACTTTC; cdr3_aa: CASKGGGTDSGANVLTF
v_call: TRBV9; clone_size: NA; j_call: TRBJ2-3; d_call: NA; cdr3_nt: TGTGCCAGCAGCGCCCTAACTTCTAGCACAGATACGCAGTATTTT; cdr3_aa: CASSALTSSTDTQYF
v_call: TRBV7-9; clone_size: few; j_call: TRBJ2-1; d_call: TRBD2; cdr3_nt: TGTGCCAGCAGCTTAGTTTATCGGACTAGCTCCTACAATGAGCAGTTCTTC; cdr3_aa: CASSLVYRTSSYNEQFF
v_call: TRBV12-5; clone_size: few; j_call: TRBJ2-1; d_call: TRBD2; cdr3_nt: TGTGCTAGTGCTTCGGTTTATAGCGGGAGTACGGATGAGCAGTTCTTC; cdr3_aa: CASASVYSGSTDEQFF
v_call: TRBV15; clone_size: many; j_call: TRBJ2-2; d_call: NA; cdr3_nt: TGTGCCACCAGCAGAGATAGAGTCCTCACCGGGGAGCTGTTTTTT; cdr3_aa: CATSRDRVLTGELFF
v_call: TRBV29-1; clone_size: many; j_call: TRBJ2-7; d_call: TRBD1; cdr3_nt: TGCAGCGTTGGACAGGGTGCTGGCGAGCAGTACTTC; cdr3_aa: CSVGQGAGEQYF
v_call: TRBV6-1; clone_size: few; j_call: TRBJ1-2; d_call: NA; cdr3_nt: TGTGCCAGCAGAGGCTTCCCGTGGCGGCCGGGTAACTATGGCTACACCTTC; cdr3_aa: CASRGFPWRPGNYGYTF
v_call: TRBV6-6; clone_size: NA; j_call: TRBJ1-5; d_call: NA; cdr3_nt: TGTGCCAGCAGTTACTACCAGAACAATCAGCCCCAGCATTTT; cdr3_aa: CASSYYQNNQPQHF
v_call: TRBV20-1; clone_size: few; j_call: TRBJ1-5; d_call: NA; cdr3_nt: TGCAGTGCTTCAGACGGGAGCAATCAGCCCCAGCATTTT; cdr3_aa: CSASDGSNQPQHF
v_call: TRBV2; clone_size: few; j_call: TRBJ2-1; d_call: NA; cdr3_nt: TGTGCCAGCAGTGACCAGGTTTACAATGAGCAGTTCTTC; cdr3_aa: CASSDQVYNEQFF
v_call: TRBV7-2; clone_size: many; j_call: TRBJ1-5; d_call: TRBD1; cdr3_nt: TGTGCCAGCAGCTTAGGGACAGGGGGCAATCAGCCCCAGCATTTT; cdr3_aa: CASSLGTGGNQPQHF
v_call: TRBV7-9; clone_size: few; j_call: TRBJ2-6; d_call: NA; cdr3_nt: TGTGCCAGCAGCTTCGTGGGGGTCGCCGGTCGAGGTTCTGGGGCCAACGTCCTGACTTTC; cdr3_aa: CASSFVGVAGRGSGANVLTF
v_call: TRBV25-1; clone_size: few; j_call: TRBJ1-1; d_call: TRBD1; cdr3_nt: TGTGCCAGCAGTGGCCCGTGGGGACAGGTCAACACTGAAGCTTTCTTT; cdr3_aa: CASSGPWGQVNTEAFF
v_call: TRBV12-3/TRBV12-4; clone_size: NA; j_call: TRBJ1-1; d_call: TRBD1; cdr3_nt: TGTGCCAGCAGTCGACAGGGTTGGACTGAAGCTTTCTTT; cdr3_aa: CASSRQGWTEAFF
v_call: TRBV7-9; clone_size: few; j_call: TRBJ2-3; d_call: NA; cdr3_nt: TGTGCCAGCAGCTCTGGACTCCAGGGGACAGATACGCAGTATTTT; cdr3_aa: CASSSGLQGTDTQYF
v_call: TRBV7-9; clone_size: once; j_call: TRBJ2-3; d_call: NA; cdr3_nt: TGTGCCAGCAGCTACGGGACTTCCCTCACAGATACGCAGTATTTT; cdr3_aa: CASSYGTSLTDTQYF
v_call: TRBV7-2; clone_size: few; j_call: TRBJ2-1; d_call: NA; cdr3_nt: TGTGCCAGCAGCTTAGGCCTAGGGTCGTATGAGCAGTTCTTC; cdr3_aa: CASSLGLGSYEQFF
v_call: TRBV12-5; clone_size: many; j_call: TRBJ2-3; d_call: TRBD2; cdr3_nt: TGTGCTAGTGGTTTGGTTACTGGGGGTGTGAGACTAGCGGGAAGTACGCAGTATTTT; cdr3_aa: CASGLVTGGVRLAGSTQYF
v_call: TRBV21-1; clone_size: many; j_call: TRBJ2-7; d_call: NA; cdr3_nt: TGTGCCAGCAGCAAAGCCAGGGACAGGGGTTACGAGCAGTACTTC; cdr3_aa: CASSKARDRGYEQYF
v_call: TRBV14; clone_size: many; j_call: TRBJ2-1; d_call: NA; cdr3_nt: TGTGCCAGCAGCCATAGACAGGGACTTTCCTGGGAGCAGTTCTTC; cdr3_aa: CASSHRQGLSWEQFF
v_call: TRBV4-1; clone_size: many; j_call: TRBJ2-7; d_call: NA; cdr3_nt: TGCGCCAGCAGCCAAGGAGCGAGGGACGAGCAGTACTTC; cdr3_aa: CASSQGARDEQYF
v_call: TRBV29-1; clone_size: many; j_call: TRBJ2-5; d_call: NA; cdr3_nt: TGCAGCGTCCAAGATATACGGCGCCAAGAGACCCAGTACTTC; cdr3_aa: CSVQDIRRQETQYF
v_call: TRBV28; clone_size: many; j_call: TRBJ2-7; d_call: NA; cdr3_nt: TGTGCCAGCGGAGGGGGCGCCACCTACGAGCAGTACTTC; cdr3_aa: CASGGGATYEQYF
v_call: TRBV5-1; clone_size: many; j_call: TRBJ1-2; d_call: NA; cdr3_nt: TGCGCCAGCAGCTTGGGGGCAGGAGGAAACTATGGCTACACCTTC; cdr3_aa: CASSLGAGGNYGYTF
v_call: TRBV7-9; clone_size: few; j_call: TRBJ2-7; d_call: NA; cdr3_nt: TGTGCCAGCAGCCCCGCGGGGATAGCGGCCTACGAGCAGTACTTC; cdr3_aa: CASSPAGIAAYEQYF
v_call: TRBV6-1; clone_size: NA; j_call: TRBJ1-1; d_call: NA; cdr3_nt: TGTGCCAGCAGTGAAGGCGGAAGCACTGAAGCTTTCTTT; cdr3_aa: CASSEGGSTEAFF
v_call: TRBV7-3; clone_size: many; j_call: TRBJ2-2; d_call: NA; cdr3_nt: TGTGCCAGCAGCCCCAACGTTATGGGGGGAGGCGGGGAGCTGTTTTTT; cdr3_aa: CASSPNVMGGGGELFF